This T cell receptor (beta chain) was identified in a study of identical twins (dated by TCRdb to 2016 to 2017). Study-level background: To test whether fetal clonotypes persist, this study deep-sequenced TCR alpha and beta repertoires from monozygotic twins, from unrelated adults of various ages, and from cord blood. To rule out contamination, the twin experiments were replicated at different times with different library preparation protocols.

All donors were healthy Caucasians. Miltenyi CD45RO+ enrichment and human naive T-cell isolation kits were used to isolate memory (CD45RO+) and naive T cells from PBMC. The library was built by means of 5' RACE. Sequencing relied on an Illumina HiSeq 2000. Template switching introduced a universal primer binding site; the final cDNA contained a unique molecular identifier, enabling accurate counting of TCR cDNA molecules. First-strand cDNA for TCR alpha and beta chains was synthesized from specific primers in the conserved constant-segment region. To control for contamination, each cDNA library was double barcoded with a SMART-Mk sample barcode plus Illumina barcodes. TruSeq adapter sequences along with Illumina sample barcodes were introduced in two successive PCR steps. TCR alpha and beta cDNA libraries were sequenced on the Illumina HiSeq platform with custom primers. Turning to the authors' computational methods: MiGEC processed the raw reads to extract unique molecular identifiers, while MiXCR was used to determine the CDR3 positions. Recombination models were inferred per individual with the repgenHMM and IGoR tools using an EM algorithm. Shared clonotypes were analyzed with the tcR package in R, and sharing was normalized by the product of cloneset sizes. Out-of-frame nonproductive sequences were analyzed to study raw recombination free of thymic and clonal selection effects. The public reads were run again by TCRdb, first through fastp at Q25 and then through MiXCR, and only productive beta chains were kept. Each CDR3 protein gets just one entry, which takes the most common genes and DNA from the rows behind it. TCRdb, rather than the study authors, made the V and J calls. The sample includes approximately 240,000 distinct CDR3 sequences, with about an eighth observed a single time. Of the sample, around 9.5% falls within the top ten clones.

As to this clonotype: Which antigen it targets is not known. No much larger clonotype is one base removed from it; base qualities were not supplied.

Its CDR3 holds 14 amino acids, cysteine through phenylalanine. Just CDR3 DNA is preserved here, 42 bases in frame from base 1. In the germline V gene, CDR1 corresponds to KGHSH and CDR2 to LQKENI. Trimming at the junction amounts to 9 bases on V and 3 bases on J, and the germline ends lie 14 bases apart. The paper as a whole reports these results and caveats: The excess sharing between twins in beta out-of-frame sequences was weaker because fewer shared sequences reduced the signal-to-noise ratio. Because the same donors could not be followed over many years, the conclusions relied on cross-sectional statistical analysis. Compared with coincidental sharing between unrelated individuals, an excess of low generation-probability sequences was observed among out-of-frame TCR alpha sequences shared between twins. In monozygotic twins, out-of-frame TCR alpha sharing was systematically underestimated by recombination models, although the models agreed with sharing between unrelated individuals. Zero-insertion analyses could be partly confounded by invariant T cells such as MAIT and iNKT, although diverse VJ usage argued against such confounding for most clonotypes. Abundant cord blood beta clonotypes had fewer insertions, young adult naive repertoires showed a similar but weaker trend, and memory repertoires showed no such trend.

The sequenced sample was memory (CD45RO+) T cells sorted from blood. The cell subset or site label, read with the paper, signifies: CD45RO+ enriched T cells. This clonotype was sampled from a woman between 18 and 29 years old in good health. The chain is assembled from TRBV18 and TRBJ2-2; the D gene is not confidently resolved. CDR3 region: CASRPYRDTGELFF. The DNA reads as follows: TGTGCCAGTCGCCCCTACAGAGACACCGGGGAGCTGTTTTTT. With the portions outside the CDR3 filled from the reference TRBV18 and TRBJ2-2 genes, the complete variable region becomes NAGVMQNPRHLVRRRGQEARLRCSPMKGHSHVYWYRQLPEEGLKFMVYLQKENIIDESGMPKERFSAEFPKEGPSILRIQQVVRGDSAAYFCASRPYRDTGELFFGEGSRLTVL.